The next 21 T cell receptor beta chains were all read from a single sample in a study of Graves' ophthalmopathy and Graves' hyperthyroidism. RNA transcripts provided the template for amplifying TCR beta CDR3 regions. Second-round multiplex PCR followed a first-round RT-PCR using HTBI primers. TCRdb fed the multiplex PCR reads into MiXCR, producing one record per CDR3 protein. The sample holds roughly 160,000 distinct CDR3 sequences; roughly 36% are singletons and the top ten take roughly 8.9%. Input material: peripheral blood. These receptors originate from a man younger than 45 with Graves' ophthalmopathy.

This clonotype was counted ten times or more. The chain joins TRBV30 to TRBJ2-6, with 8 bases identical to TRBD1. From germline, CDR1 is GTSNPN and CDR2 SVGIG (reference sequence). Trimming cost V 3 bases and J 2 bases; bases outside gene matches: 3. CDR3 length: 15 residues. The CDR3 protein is CAWSQDRAGANVLTF. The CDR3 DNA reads TGTGCCTGGAGCCAGGACAGGGCTGGGGCCAACGTCCTGACTTTC.

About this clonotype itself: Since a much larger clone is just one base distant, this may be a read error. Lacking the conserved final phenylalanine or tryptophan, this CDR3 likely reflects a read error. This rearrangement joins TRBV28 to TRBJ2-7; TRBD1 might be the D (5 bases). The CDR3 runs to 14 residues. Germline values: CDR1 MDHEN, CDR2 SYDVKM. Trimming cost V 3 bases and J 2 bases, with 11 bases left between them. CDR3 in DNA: TGTGCCAGCAGTTTGGGCAGGGTCGCCTACGAGCAGTACTTA. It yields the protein CASSLGRVAYEQYL.

The DNA for the CDR3 is TGTGCCAGCAGTATGGACAGGGCCCCGGGAAGATATGGCTACACCTTC. It translates to CASSMDRAPGRYGYTF. The chain employs TRBV27 and TRBJ1-2, with 8 positions matching TRBD1. After removal of 5 bases from V and 5 bases from J, the junction contained 13 bases not matched to a gene. This CDR3 is 16 amino acids long. Germline V lookup: CDR1 MNHEY, CDR2 SMNVEV (reference sequence).

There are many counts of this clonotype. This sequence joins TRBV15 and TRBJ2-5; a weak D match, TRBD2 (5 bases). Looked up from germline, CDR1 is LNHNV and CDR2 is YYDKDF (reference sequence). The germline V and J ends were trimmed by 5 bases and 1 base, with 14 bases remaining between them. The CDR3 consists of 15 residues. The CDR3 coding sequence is TGTGCCACCAGCGCAGTGGGGAGAACCCAAGAGACCCAGTACTTC. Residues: CATSAVGRTQETQYF.

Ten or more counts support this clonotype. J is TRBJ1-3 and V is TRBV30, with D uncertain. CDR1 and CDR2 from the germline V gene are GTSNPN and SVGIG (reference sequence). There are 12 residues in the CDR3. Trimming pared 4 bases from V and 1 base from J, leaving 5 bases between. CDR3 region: CAWKASGNTIYF. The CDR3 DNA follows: TGTGCCTGGAAGGCTTCTGGAAACACCATATATTTT. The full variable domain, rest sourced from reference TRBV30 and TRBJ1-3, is SQTIHQWPATLVQPVGSPLSLECTVEGTSNPNLYWYRQAAGRGLQLLFYSVGIGQISSEVPQNLSASRPQDRQFILSSKKLLLSDSGFYLCAWKASGNTIYFGEGSWLTVV.

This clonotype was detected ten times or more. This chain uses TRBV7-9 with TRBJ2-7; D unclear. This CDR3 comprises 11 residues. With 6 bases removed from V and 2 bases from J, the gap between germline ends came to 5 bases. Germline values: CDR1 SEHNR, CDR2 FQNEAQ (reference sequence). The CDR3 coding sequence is TGTGCCAGCAGTAAAACCTACGAGCAGTACTTC. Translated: CASSKTYEQYF.

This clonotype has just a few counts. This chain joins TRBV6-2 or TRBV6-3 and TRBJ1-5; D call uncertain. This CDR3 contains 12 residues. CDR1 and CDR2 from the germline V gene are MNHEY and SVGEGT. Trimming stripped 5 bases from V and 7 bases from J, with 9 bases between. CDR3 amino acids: CASSILRQPQHF. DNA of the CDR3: TGTGCCAGCAGTATACTCCGGCAGCCCCAGCATTTT.

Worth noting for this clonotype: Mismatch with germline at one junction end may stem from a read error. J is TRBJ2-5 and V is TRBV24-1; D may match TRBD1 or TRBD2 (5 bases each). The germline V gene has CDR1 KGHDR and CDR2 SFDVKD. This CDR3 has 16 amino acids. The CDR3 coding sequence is TGTGCCAGCAGTGCATCCGGGACGGGCATCCAAGAGGCCCAGTACTTC. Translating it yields CASSASGTGIQEAQYF.

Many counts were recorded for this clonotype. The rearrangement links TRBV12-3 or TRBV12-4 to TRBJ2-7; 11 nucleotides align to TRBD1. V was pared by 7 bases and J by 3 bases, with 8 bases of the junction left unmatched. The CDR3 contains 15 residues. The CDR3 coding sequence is TGTGCCAGCACACCATCCGGGACAGGGGGCTACGAGCAGTACTTC. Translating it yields CASTPSGTGGYEQYF.

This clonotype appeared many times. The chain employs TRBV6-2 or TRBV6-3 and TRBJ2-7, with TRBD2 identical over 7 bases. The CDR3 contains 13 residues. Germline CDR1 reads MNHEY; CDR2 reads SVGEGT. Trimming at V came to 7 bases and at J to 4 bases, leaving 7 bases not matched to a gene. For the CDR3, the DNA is TGTGCCAGCACCCCGGGGGGAACTTACGAGCAGTACTTC. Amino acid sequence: CASTPGGTYEQYF.

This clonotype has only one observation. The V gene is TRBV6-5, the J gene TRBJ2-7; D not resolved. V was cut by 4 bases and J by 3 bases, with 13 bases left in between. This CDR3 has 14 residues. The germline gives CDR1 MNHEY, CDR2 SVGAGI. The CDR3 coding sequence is TGTGCCAGCAGTTTAAGTGGGGAAGTCTACGAGCAGTACTTC. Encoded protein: CASSLSGEVYEQYF.

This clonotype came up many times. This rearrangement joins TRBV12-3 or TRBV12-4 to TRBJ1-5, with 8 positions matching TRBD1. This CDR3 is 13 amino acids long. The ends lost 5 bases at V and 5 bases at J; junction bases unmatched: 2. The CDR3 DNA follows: TGTGCCAGCAGTGACAGGGGATATCAGCCCCAGCATTTT. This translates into CASSDRGYQPQHF.

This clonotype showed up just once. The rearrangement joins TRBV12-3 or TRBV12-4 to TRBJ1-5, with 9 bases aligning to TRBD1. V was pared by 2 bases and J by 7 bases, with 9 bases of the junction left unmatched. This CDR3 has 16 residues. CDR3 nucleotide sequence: TGTGCCAGCAGTTTAAGGGGACAGGGCACGGGACAGCCCCAGCATTTT. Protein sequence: CASSLRGQGTGQPQHF.

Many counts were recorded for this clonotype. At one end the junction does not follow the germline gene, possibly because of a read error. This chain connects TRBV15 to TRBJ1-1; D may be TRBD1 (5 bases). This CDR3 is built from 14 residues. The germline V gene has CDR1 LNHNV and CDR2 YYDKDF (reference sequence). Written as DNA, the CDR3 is TGTGCCACCAGCAGAGATTCGAGGGGCCCTAAAGCTTCCTTT. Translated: CATSRDSRGPKASF.

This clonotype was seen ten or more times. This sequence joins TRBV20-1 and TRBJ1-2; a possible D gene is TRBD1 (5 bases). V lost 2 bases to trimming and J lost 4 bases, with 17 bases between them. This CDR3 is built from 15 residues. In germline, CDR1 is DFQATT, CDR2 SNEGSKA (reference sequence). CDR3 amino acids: CSARPGDRGSYGYTF. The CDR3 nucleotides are TGCAGTGCTAGACCCGGGGATCGGGGCAGCTATGGCTACACCTTC.

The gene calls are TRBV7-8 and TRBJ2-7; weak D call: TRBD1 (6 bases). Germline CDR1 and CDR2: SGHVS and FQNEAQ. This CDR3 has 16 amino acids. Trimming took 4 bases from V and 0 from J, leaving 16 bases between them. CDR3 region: CASSYESRDNSYEQYF. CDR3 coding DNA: TGTGCCAGCAGCTACGAATCTCGGGACAACTCCTACGAGCAGTACTTC.

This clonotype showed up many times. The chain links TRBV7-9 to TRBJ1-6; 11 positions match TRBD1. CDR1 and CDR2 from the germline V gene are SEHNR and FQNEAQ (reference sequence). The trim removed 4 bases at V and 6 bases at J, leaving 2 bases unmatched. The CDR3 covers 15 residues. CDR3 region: CASSSGTGGNSPLHF. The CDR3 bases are TGTGCCAGCAGCTCGGGGACAGGGGGTAATTCACCCCTCCACTTT.

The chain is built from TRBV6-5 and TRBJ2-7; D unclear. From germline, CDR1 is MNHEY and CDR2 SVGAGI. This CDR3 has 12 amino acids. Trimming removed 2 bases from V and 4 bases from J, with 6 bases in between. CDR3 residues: CASSYRFYEQYF. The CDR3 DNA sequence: TGTGCCAGCAGTTACAGATTTTACGAGCAGTACTTC.

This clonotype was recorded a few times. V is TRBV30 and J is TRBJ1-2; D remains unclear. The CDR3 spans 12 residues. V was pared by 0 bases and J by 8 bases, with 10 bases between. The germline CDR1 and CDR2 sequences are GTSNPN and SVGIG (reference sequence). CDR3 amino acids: CAWSVRGYGYTF. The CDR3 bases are TGTGCCTGGAGTGTACGGGGTTACGGCTACACCTTC.

The CDR3 sequence is CSARNDYEQYF. For the CDR3, the DNA is TGCAGTGCTAGAAACGACTACGAGCAGTACTTC. The V and J genes are TRBV20-1 and TRBJ2-7; D unclear. Trimming left V 2 bases short and J 3 bases short, with 5 bases between. CDR3 length: 11 residues. The V gene's germline CDR1 is DFQATT and CDR2 SNEGSKA (reference sequence).

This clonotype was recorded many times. CDR3: CATSDLGLANPRGAKNIQYF. CDR3 nucleotide sequence: TGTGCCACCAGTGATTTGGGACTAGCGAACCCCAGGGGGGCCAAAAACATTCAGTACTTC. This sequence joins TRBV24-1 and TRBJ2-4; 9 nucleotides align to TRBD2. The CDR3 spans 20 residues. The germline V gene encodes CDR1 KGHDR and CDR2 SFDVKD. V lost 0 bases and J lost 1; bases outside the gene matches: 12.